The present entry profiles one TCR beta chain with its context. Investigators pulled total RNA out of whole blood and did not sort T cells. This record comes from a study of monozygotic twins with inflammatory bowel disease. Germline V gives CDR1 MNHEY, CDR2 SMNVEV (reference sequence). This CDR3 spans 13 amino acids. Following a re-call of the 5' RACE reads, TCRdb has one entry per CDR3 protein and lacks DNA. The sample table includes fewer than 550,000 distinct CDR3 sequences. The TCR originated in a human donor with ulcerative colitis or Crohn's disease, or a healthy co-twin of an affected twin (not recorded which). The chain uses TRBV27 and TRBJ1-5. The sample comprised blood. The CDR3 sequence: CASSFGKEEPQHF.